The present TCR beta chain was sequenced within a study of cytomegalovirus exposure and HLA in healthy donors. Study-level results: Reported findings show TCR beta sequences accurately forecast HLA-A and HLA-B alleles in most subjects. Researchers had no immune exposure information except CMV serostatus available. Cytomegalovirus association was assigned to some 160 TCR beta chains.

The CDR3 totals 17 residues. With V trimmed by 6 bases and J by 2 bases, 14 bases remained unmatched. Germline V gene data show CDR1 as SGHTA and CDR2 as FQGNSA. Both 60 Vbeta primers and 13 Jbeta primers went into the PCR. Sequencing used immunoSEQ multiplex PCR; TCRdb keeps in-frame clones, though not all of them. The sample holds about 160,000 clones; around four fifths are singletons and the top ten take roughly 1.2%. A note on this clone: Its antigen remains unknown.

The receptor was derived from a woman between 45 and 60 years old in good health and CMV-seronegative. The specimen sequenced was PBMCs. The V gene is TRBV7-2, the J gene TRBJ2-5; 8 bases agree with TRBD2. The CDR3 sequence: CASSLTGGGGLQETQYF. As DNA, the CDR3 is TGTGCCAGCAGTTTAACCGGGGGGGGAGGACTACAAGAGACCCAGTACTTC.